The rows below give T cell receptor beta chains drawn from one sample of a study of blood T cell repertoires in COVID-19. Assay: immunoSEQ multiplex PCR; the TCRdb copy retains only in-frame clones and omits some. The table shows a few hundred thousand clones, with just over 85% occurring only once. Sequencing was performed on peripheral blood. The receptors here all came from a woman in her twenties or thirties with active or convalescent COVID-19. The CDR3 runs from the conserved cysteine through the conserved F or W. A D gene is named only where the DNA matches it firmly. Clone size is not always given. Where it is, it says once, few, many or a class for expanded clones.

clone_size	j_call	v_call	d_call	cdr3_aa	cdr3_nt
NA	TRBJ2-3	TRBV24-1	TRBD2	CATSDRPGLGSMDTQYF	TGTGCCACCAGTGATCGACCGGGACTAGGTAGTATGGATACGCAGTATTTT
NA	TRBJ2-4	TRBV4-1	NA	CASSPLQGTKNIQYF	TGCGCCAGCAGCCCATTACAGGGTACCAAAAACATTCAGTACTTC
NA	TRBJ1-1	TRBV27	NA	CASSLLGGDTEAFF	TGTGCCAGCAGTTTATTGGGAGGGGACACTGAAGCTTTCTTT
NA	TRBJ2-7	TRBV28	TRBD2	CASRGTSGFYEQYF	TGTGCCAGCAGGGGGACTAGCGGGTTTTACGAGCAGTACTTC
NA	TRBJ2-5	TRBV13	TRBD2	CASSVLLAGDQETQYF	TGTGCCAGCAGCGTTCTACTAGCGGGGGACCAAGAGACCCAGTACTTC
NA	TRBJ1-1	TRBV19	TRBD1	CASSQDRVAEAFF	TGTGCCAGTAGCCAAGACAGGGTGGCTGAAGCTTTCTTT
NA	TRBJ2-7	TRBV6-6	TRBD1	CASSLNRGYEQYF	TGTGCCAGCAGTTTAAACAGGGGCTACGAGCAGTACTTC
NA	TRBJ1-5	TRBV6-1	NA	CASSEAYGQGYQPQHF	TGTGCCAGCAGTGAAGCTTACGGGCAGGGTTATCAGCCCCAGCATTTT
NA	TRBJ2-3	TRBV19	NA	CASSTSGLGSGTQYF	TGTGCCAGTAGTACCAGCGGGTTAGGCAGCGGTACGCAGTATTTT
NA	TRBJ1-3	TRBV29-1	NA	CSVVAWGSPLSGNTIYF	TGCAGCGTTGTAGCGTGGGGATCTCCCCTCTCTGGAAACACCATATATTTT
NA	TRBJ2-7	TRBV7-9	TRBD2	CASSPGLPSYEQYF	TGTGCCAGCAGCCCGGGACTACCCTCCTACGAGCAGTACTTC
NA	TRBJ2-1	TRBV4-3	TRBD2	CASSSGLAGGPLYNEQFF	TGCGCCAGCAGCTCGGGACTAGCGGGGGGACCCTTGTACAATGAGCAGTTCTTC
NA	TRBJ1-2	TRBV28	TRBD1	CASSLSGQGTSKGYTF	TGTGCCAGCAGTTTATCGGGACAGGGGACCTCTAAGGGCTACACCTTC
NA	TRBJ1-6	TRBV20-1	NA	CSASYPGGSSYNSPLHF	TGCAGTGCTAGTTACCCCGGCGGGAGCTCCTATAATTCACCCCTCCACTTT
NA	TRBJ1-4	TRBV29-1	TRBD1	CSVATGLNEKLFF	TGCAGCGTCGCGACAGGGTTGAATGAAAAACTGTTTTTT
NA	TRBJ1-2	TRBV15	TRBD1	CATSSRTGRFGGYTF	TGTGCCACCAGCTCCCGGACAGGGCGCTTTGGAGGCTACACCTTC
few	TRBJ1-3	TRBV29-1	NA	CSVETPRGSGNTIYF	TGCAGCGTTGAAACCCCCAGGGGATCGGGAAACACCATATATTTT
NA	TRBJ1-4	TRBV19	NA	CASSMWGRATNEKLFF	TGTGCCAGTAGTATGTGGGGGAGGGCAACTAATGAAAAACTGTTTTTT
few	TRBJ2-5	TRBV7-2	TRBD2	CASSRASTSGQETQYF	TGTGCCAGCAGCCGCGCATCGACTAGCGGCCAAGAGACCCAGTACTTC
NA	TRBJ1-1	TRBV6-1	NA	CASSEQANTEAFF	TGTGCCAGCAGTGAACAGGCGAACACTGAAGCTTTCTTT
NA	TRBJ2-1	TRBV5-4	NA	CASSLNRGATYNEQFF	TGTGCCAGCAGCTTGAACCGGGGGGCCACCTACAATGAGCAGTTCTTC
NA	TRBJ1-2	TRBV2	TRBD1	CASSGDRDRGFSGGYTF	TGTGCCAGCAGCGGTGATAGGGACAGGGGGTTTTCGGGTGGCTACACCTTC
NA	TRBJ1-6	TRBV7-2	NA	CASSLVGGNSPLHF	TGTGCCAGCAGCTTGGTAGGGGGTAATTCACCCCTCCACTTT
NA	TRBJ2-3	TRBV4-2	NA	CASSQASVFYTQYF	TGTGCCAGCAGCCAAGCTAGTGTCTTTTATACGCAGTATTTT
once	TRBJ1-6	TRBV7-8	NA	CASSLQTGHSPLHF	TGTGCCAGCAGCCTCCAGACAGGACATTCACCCCTCCACTTT
NA	TRBJ2-7	TRBV15	NA	CATSRDGGTGAYEQYF	TGTGCCACCAGCAGAGATGGGGGGACCGGGGCCTACGAGCAGTACTTC
NA	TRBJ2-1	TRBV5-1	TRBD2	CASSQTSGSYNEQFF	TGCGCCAGCAGTCAAACTAGCGGGTCCTACAATGAGCAGTTCTTC
NA	TRBJ1-3	TRBV27	NA	CASSSSRSSGNTIYF	TGTGCCAGCAGTTCCTCTCGCAGCTCTGGAAACACCATATATTTT
NA	TRBJ1-3	TRBV3-1/TRBV3-2	TRBD1	CASSPNGTDSGNTIYF	TGTGCCAGCAGCCCCAACGGGACAGACTCTGGAAACACCATATATTTT
NA	TRBJ1-2	TRBV10-2	NA	CASSETTGSAGYTF	TGCGCCAGCAGTGAGACAACAGGGTCAGCTGGCTACACCTTC
NA	TRBJ1-6	TRBV6-2/TRBV6-3	NA	CASSYSFTGVNNSPLHF	TGTGCCAGCAGTTACTCTTTTACAGGAGTTAATAATTCACCCCTCCACTTT
NA	TRBJ1-1	TRBV7-2	TRBD1	CASSLLGTGVMNTEAFF	TGTGCCAGCAGCTTATTGGGGACAGGGGTAATGAACACTGAAGCTTTCTTT
NA	TRBJ2-5	TRBV4-1	TRBD1	CASSPEGARETQYF	TGCGCCAGCAGCCCCGAGGGGGCTCGAGAGACCCAGTACTTC
NA	TRBJ2-3	TRBV2	TRBD1	CASSEWTTGADTQYF	TGTGCCAGCAGTGAATGGACCACAGGGGCAGATACGCAGTATTTT
NA	TRBJ1-1	TRBV29-1	NA	CSVEAQSSNEAFF	TGCAGCGTTGAAGCACAGAGCTCAAACGAAGCTTTCTTT
once	TRBJ2-7	TRBV7-2	TRBD2	CASSPTGGGSYEQYF	TGTGCCAGCAGCCCAACTGGCGGGGGCTCCTACGAGCAGTACTTC
NA	TRBJ1-1	TRBV28	NA	CASSSDRELDTEAFF	TGTGCCAGCAGTTCCGACCGGGAACTGGACACTGAAGCTTTCTTT
NA	TRBJ1-1	TRBV27	TRBD1	CASSFLEDRWGMNTEAFF	TGTGCCAGCAGTTTCCTCGAGGACAGGTGGGGGATGAACACTGAAGCTTTCTTT